Each of the 13 T cell receptor beta chains below was sequenced from the same sample in a study of early T cells in non-severe SARS-CoV-2 infection. TCRdb used MiXCR to reprocess the 5' RACE reads, holding one entry per CDR3 protein. The data contain tens of thousands of distinct CDR3 sequences, about 6.2% of them singletons. The sequencing input was whole blood. These receptor sequences come from an adult who was a healthcare worker with PCR-confirmed SARS-CoV-2 infection or an uninfected control (not recorded which).

This clonotype came up many times. The rearrangement joins TRBV27 to TRBJ2-7, with a tentative D call TRBD2 (6 bases). Trimming pared 8 bases from V and 0 bases from J, leaving 17 bases between. CDR1 and CDR2 (germline): MNHEY, SMNVEV (reference sequence). The CDR3 loop spans 15 amino acids. As DNA, the CDR3 is TGTGCCAGCGCTAAAAGCGGGTGGAGCTCCTACGAGCAGTACTTC. Translation gives CASAKSGWSSYEQYF.

By sample fraction, this clonotype is medium-sized. V and J are TRBV10-2 and TRBJ2-7; D is possibly TRBD2 (6 bases). Looked up from germline, CDR1 is WSHSY and CDR2 is SAAADI. The CDR3 sequence is 12 residues long. V lost 5 bases, J lost 3 bases, and 8 bases lay in between. For the CDR3, the DNA is TGCGCCAGCAGTAGACTAGGCTACGAGCAGTACTTC. This translates into CASSRLGYEQYF.

This clonotype was found a few times. The rearrangement joins TRBV3-1 to TRBJ2-3, with TRBD2 identical over 13 bases. The CDR3 has 15 residues. Per germline, CDR1 LGHDT and CDR2 YNNKEL (reference sequence). With 3 bases clipped from V and 6 bases from J, the junction kept 3 bases outside the gene matches. The DNA for the CDR3 is TGTGCCAGCAGCCAGGGACTAGCGGGACCGGATACGCAGTATTTT. Protein: CASSQGLAGPDTQYF.

J is TRBJ2-2 and V is TRBV7-9, with 7 bases that match TRBD2. Germline CDR1 is SEHNR and CDR2 is FQNEAQ (reference sequence). The CDR3 length is 18 residues. V gave up 2 bases and J gave up 4 bases; unmatched junction bases: 13. As DNA, the CDR3 is TGTGCCAGCAGCTTAAGGGAGTTGGCGGGAGTGAGCACCGGGGAGCTGTTTTTT. Translating gives CASSLRELAGVSTGELFF.

The rearrangement joins TRBV4-3 to TRBJ2-6; D unresolved. CDR3 length: 15 amino acids. CDR1 is LGHNA, CDR2 YSLEER, per germline. The germline V and J ends were trimmed by 3 bases and 0 bases, with 6 bases remaining between them. The CDR3 nucleotides are TGCGCCAGCAGCCACAGTTACTCTGGGGCCAACGTCCTGACTTTC. As protein: CASSHSYSGANVLTF.

The sample holds many counts of this clonotype. The rearrangement links TRBV19 to TRBJ2-3; unclear D gene. This CDR3 region has 13 residues. Trimming pared 8 bases from V and 4 bases from J, leaving 13 bases between. Per the germline V gene, CDR1 is LNHDA and CDR2 is SQIVND (reference sequence). CDR3 nucleotides: TGTGCCAGTCGGCAGTCCGGCGCAGATACGCAGTATTTT. It translates to CASRQSGADTQYF.

This clonotype was counted between two and nine times. The rearrangement uses TRBV7-6 and TRBJ2-3, with D maybe TRBD1 (5 bases). CDR1 is SGHVS, CDR2 FNYEAQ, per germline. The CDR3 extends over 14 amino acids. V was pared by 2 bases and J by 1 base, with 7 bases between. In nucleotides, the CDR3 is TGTGCCAGCAGCTTACAACAGGGCACAGATACGCAGTATTTT. Encoded protein: CASSLQQGTDTQYF.

This clonotype occurred many times. J is TRBJ1-2 and V is TRBV28; D unclear. The V gene lost 3 bases and the J gene lost 3 bases, with 8 bases spanning the gap. CDR3 length: 13 amino acids. The germline gives CDR1 MDHEN, CDR2 SYDVKM. The CDR3 loop is CASSFWADYGYTF. CDR3 DNA sequence: TGTGCCAGCAGTTTTTGGGCGGACTATGGCTACACCTTC.

This clonotype appeared a few times. The chain has TRBV12-3 or TRBV12-4 and TRBJ2-5; TRBD2 matches 9 bases. V shed 8 bases, J shed 4 bases, and the junction held 8 bases outside the gene matches. CDR3 length equals 14 residues. The CDR3 nucleotides are TGTGCCAGCGTTAGCGGGAGTAGTCGAGAGACCCAGTACTTC. It codes for CASVSGSSRETQYF.

As for this clonotype: A read error may account for a junction end that differs from germline. The chain combines TRBV15 with TRBJ1-3, with D unresolved. Germline V gene lookup returns CDR1 LNHNV and CDR2 YYDKDF (reference sequence). The CDR3 consists of 11 residues. The CDR3 region is CATSLGNTIHF. The CDR3 DNA follows: TGTGCCACCAGCTTGGGAAACACCATACATTTT.

The CDR3 protein is CSAGRQGLASEQFF. The CDR3 region has the DNA TGCAGTGCTGGGAGACAGGGTCTGGCCAGTGAGCAGTTCTTC. This rearrangement joins TRBV20-1 to TRBJ2-1, with TRBD1 matching 7 bases. Germline values: CDR1 DFQATT, CDR2 SNEGSKA (reference sequence). The CDR3 consists of 14 residues. V shed 5 bases and J 9 bases; nucleotides not matched to a gene: 13.

The chain employs TRBV18 and TRBJ1-6; 9 nucleotides agree with TRBD1. This CDR3 has 16 residues. Unmatched junction bases numbered 9, after V lost 6 bases and J lost 6 bases. From germline, CDR1 is KGHSH and CDR2 LQKENI. In DNA form, the CDR3 reads TGTGCCAGCTCCCCCGGAATGGACAGGGGTAATTCACCCCTCCACTTT. It codes for CASSPGMDRGNSPLHF. The full variable domain, rest sourced from reference TRBV18 and TRBJ1-6, is NAGVMQNPRHLVRRRGQEARLRCSPMKGHSHVYWYRQLPEEGLKFMVYLQKENIIDESGMPKERFSAEFPKEGPSILRIQQVVRGDSAAYFCASSPGMDRGNSPLHFGNGTRLTVT.

V and J are TRBV3-1 and TRBJ1-2; TRBD1 might be the D (5 bases). The CDR3 length is 13 residues. Trimming left V 0 bases short and J 4 bases short, with 6 bases between. Looked up from germline, CDR1 is LGHDT and CDR2 is YNNKEL (reference sequence). CDR3 region: CASSQETAYGYTF. DNA for the CDR3: TGTGCCAGCAGCCAAGAGACAGCCTATGGCTACACCTTC.